The 13 T cell receptor beta chains given below trace back to one sample, sequenced in a study of long-term antiretroviral therapy in people with HIV. This was the immunoSEQ v3.0 assay at survey level. Some clones are missing from TCRdb's copy, which holds only in-frame ones; the method was immunoSEQ multiplex PCR. The repertoire consists of about 24,000 clones, with approximately 77% occurring once and the leading ten covering approximately 5.5%. The material sequenced was unsorted PBMCs, taken 4.4 years after starting antiretroviral therapy. The receptors come from a man aged 25-40 years with HIV.

This clone is labeled as large. The V call is TRBV19, the J call TRBJ1-3, with a tentative D call TRBD1 (6 bases). The CDR3 has 19 residues. Trimming took off 6 bases at V and 3 bases at J, with 27 bases between the two ends. Germline V CDR1 and CDR2: LNHDA, SQIVND (reference sequence). The CDR3 region is CASSLLYRDKEVDGNTIYF. CDR3 DNA: TGTGCCAGTAGCCTACTTTATCGGGACAAAGAAGTAGATGGAAACACCATATATTTT.

V gene TRBV7-8 combines with J gene TRBJ1-1; perhaps TRBD1 as D (6 bases). Germline V lookup: CDR1 SGHVS, CDR2 FQNEAQ. The CDR3 is made up of 13 amino acids. The V end was cut by 5 bases, the J end by 11 bases, with 18 bases between. Here the CDR3 reads CASSRTESRDAFF. CDR3 DNA sequence: TGTGCCAGCAGCCGGACAGAAAGCCGGGACGCTTTCTTT.

The genes are TRBV19 and TRBJ1-5, with TRBD1 as a possible D gene (5 bases). The CDR3 consists of 18 residues. Trimming left V 1 base short and J 0 bases short, with 16 bases between. Germline V gene sequence: CDR1 LNHDA, CDR2 SQIVND (reference sequence). The CDR3 DNA follows: TGTGCCAGTAGTATAGCACTTAGTCGACAGTTTAGCAATCAGCCCCAGCATTTT. Translation gives CASSIALSRQFSNQPQHF.

The rearrangement uses TRBV7-9 and TRBJ2-7; no reliable D call. V was shortened by 5 bases and J by 2 bases, with 7 bases between the two germline ends. Germline V lookup: CDR1 SEHNR, CDR2 FQNEAQ (reference sequence). The CDR3 loop spans 12 amino acids. CDR3 region: CASSQPPYEQYF. CDR3 bases: TGTGCCAGCAGCCAACCCCCCTACGAGCAGTACTTC.

This chain uses TRBV4-2 with TRBJ2-7; the D gene could be TRBD1 or TRBD2 (5 bases each). CDR3 length: 15 residues. CDR1 is LGHNA and CDR2 is YNFKEQ in the germline V gene. V was pared by 5 bases and J by 0 bases, with 14 bases between. The CDR3 DNA is TGTGCCAGCAGCAGGGGACGGAGAAGCTCCTACGAGCAGTACTTC. Encoded protein: CASSRGRRSSYEQYF.

The chain employs TRBV7-9 and TRBJ2-7, with D hard to call. The CDR3 totals 12 residues. Trimming pared 5 bases from V and 1 base from J, leaving 6 bases between. Germline CDR1 reads SEHNR; CDR2 reads FQNEAQ (reference sequence). The CDR3 is CASSLSSYEQYF. In DNA form, the CDR3 reads TGTGCCAGCAGCCTGTCGTCCTACGAGCAGTACTTC.

V is TRBV27 and J is TRBJ1-2; 7 bases fit TRBD1. This CDR3 is built from 16 residues. V was pared by 0 bases and J by 2 bases, with 6 bases of the junction left unmatched. Germline loops: CDR1 MNHEY, CDR2 SMNVEV (reference sequence). The CDR3 DNA reads as TGTGCCAGCAGTTTATCGTGGGACAGACCCAACTATGGCTACACCTTC. Amino acids: CASSLSWDRPNYGYTF.

The genes are TRBV4-3 and TRBJ2-2; 8 bases line up with TRBD1. This CDR3 spans 16 amino acids. V gave up 0 bases and J gave up 4 bases; unmatched junction bases: 4. Germline CDR1 and CDR2: LGHNA and YSLEER. For the CDR3, the DNA is TGCGCCAGCAGCCAAGATCGGACAGGGCTCACCGGGGAGCTGTTTTTT. It codes for CASSQDRTGLTGELFF.

V gene TRBV19 combines with J gene TRBJ2-1; D is possibly TRBD1 (5 bases). CDR3 length: 12 residues. Per germline, CDR1 LNHDA and CDR2 SQIVND (reference sequence). The V gene lost 8 bases and the J gene lost 7 bases, with 12 bases spanning the gap. CDR3 nucleotides: TGTGCCAGTTCCCAGGGTGGGAATGAGCAGTTCTTC. As protein: CASSQGGNEQFF.

The J gene is TRBJ2-7, the V gene TRBV4-1; 10 nucleotides line up with TRBD2. This CDR3 is built from 16 residues. V dropped 4 bases and J dropped 5; count of bases not matched to a gene: 11. CDR1 is MGHRA, CDR2 YSYEKL, per germline. CDR3 sequence: CASSRNRGLATHEQYF. The DNA for the CDR3 is TGCGCCAGCAGCCGGAACCGGGGACTAGCGACCCACGAGCAGTACTTC.

V is TRBV18 and J is TRBJ2-7; D tentatively fits TRBD1 or TRBD2 (5 bases each). The CDR3 totals 12 residues. Between the trimmed V and J ends, which lost 3 bases and 2 bases, there was a span of 5 bases. Per germline, CDR1 KGHSH and CDR2 LQKENI. The CDR3 reads CASSPGAYEQYF. The CDR3 DNA follows: TGTGCCAGCTCACCGGGGGCCTACGAGCAGTACTTC.

J is TRBJ1-2 and V is TRBV4-2, with D possibly matching TRBD1 (5 bases). Trimming removed 3 bases from V and 4 bases from J, with 15 bases in between. The germline CDR1 and CDR2 sequences are LGHNA and YNFKEQ. There are 15 residues in the CDR3. CDR3 region: CASSHGTDPSYGYTF. The CDR3 DNA reads TGTGCCAGCAGCCACGGGACGGATCCTTCCTATGGCTACACCTTC.

Points on this clone: Relative to the germline gene, one junction end is altered; a read error may explain this. This chain links TRBV7-7 with TRBJ2-2, with 11 bases matching TRBD2. The CDR3 runs to 18 residues. Germline V gene lookup returns CDR1 SSHAT and CDR2 FNYEAQ (reference sequence). The CDR3 DNA reads as TGTGCTAGCAGCCTAGGGACTAGCGGACCCGCGAACACCGGGGAGCTGTTTTTT. It translates to CASSLGTSGPANTGELFF.